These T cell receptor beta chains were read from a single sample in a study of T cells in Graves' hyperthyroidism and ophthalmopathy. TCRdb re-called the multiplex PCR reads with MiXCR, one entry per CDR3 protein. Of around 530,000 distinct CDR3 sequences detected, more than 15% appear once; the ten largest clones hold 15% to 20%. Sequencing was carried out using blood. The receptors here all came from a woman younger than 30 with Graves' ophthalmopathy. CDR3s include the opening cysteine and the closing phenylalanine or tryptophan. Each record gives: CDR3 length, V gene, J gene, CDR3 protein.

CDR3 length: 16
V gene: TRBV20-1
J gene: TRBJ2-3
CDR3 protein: CSARDSPRWSTDTQYF

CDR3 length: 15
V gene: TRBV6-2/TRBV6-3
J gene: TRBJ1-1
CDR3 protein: CASSWDRDMHTEAFF

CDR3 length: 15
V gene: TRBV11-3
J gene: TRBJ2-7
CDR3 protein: CASSLGQGITYEQYF

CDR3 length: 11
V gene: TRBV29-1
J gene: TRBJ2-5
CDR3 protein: CSAELTETQYF

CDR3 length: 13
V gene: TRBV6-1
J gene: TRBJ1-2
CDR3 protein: CASTRGRNYGYTF

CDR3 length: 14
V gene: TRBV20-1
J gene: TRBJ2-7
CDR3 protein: CSALILAVSYEQYF

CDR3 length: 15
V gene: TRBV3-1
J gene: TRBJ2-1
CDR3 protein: CASSLGLAVLNEQFF

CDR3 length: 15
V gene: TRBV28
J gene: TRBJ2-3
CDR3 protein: CASSIMGENTDTQYF

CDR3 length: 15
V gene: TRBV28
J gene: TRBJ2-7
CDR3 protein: CASRDFRTETYEQYF

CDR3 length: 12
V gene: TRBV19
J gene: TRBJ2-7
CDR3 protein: CASKGKSYEQYF

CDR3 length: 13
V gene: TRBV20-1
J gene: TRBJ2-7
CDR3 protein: CSARDSGIGEQYF

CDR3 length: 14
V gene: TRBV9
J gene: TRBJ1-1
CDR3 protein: CASSVRQENTEAFF

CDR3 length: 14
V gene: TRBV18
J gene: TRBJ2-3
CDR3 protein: CASSPDQRTDTQYF

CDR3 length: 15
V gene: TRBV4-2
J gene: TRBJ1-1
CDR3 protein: CASSQRTGMNTEAFF

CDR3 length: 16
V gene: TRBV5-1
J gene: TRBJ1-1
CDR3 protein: CASSQRDRGPNIEAFF

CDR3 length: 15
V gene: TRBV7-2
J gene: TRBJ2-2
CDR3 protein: CASSLASGGTGELFF

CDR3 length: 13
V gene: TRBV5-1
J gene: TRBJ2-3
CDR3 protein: CASSLGSGDTQYF

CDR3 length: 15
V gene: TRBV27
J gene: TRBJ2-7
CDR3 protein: CASSASGTSDYEQYF

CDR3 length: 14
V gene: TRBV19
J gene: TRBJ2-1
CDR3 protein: CASTKGGGMNEQFF

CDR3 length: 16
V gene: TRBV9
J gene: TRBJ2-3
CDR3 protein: CASSVAAGGHTDTQYF

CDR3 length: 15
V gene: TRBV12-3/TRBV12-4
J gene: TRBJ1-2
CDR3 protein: CASSLDRLGAYGYTF

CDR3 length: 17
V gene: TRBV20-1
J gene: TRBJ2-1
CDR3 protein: CSARDFGTSGSLNEQFF

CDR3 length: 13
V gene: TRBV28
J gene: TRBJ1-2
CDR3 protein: CASSFSGPGGYTF

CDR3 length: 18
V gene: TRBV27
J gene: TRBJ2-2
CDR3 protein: CASSLRGYRGGPTGELFF

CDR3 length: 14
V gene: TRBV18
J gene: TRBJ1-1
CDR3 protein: CASSPEGGGTEAFF

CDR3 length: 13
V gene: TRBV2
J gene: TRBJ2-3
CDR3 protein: CASGRDYSDTQYF

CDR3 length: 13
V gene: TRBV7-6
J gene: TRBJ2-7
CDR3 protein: CASSPGQTWEQYF

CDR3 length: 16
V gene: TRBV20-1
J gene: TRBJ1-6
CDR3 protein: CSARVTAGRDNSPLHF

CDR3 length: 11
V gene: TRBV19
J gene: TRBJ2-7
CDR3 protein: CASRKGNEQYF

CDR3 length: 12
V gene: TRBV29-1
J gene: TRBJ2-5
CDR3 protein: CSVDSIKETQYF

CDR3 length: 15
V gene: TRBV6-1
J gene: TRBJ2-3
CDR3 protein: CASSVRAGGTDTQYF

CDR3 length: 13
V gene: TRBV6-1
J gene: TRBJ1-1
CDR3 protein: CASSDDLGTEAFF

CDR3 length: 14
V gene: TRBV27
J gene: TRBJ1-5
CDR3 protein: CASSLSGKNQPQHF

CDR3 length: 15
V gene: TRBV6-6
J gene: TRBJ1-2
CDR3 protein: CASSYSQGAHYGYTF

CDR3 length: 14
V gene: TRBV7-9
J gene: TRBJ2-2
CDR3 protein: CASSLPQFTGELFF

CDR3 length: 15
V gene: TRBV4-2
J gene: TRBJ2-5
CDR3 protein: CASSQDMGYGQTQYF

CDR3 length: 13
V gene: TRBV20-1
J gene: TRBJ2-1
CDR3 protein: CSASENRVNEQFF

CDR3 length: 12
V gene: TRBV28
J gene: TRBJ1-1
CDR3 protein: CASSTYREGAFF

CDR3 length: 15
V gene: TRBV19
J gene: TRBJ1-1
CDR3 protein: CASPPGQGLFTEAFF

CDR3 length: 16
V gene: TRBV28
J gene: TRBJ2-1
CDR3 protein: CASSLGWGSSYNEQFF

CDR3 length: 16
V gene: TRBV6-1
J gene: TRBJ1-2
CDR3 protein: CASSEADGVGNYGYTF

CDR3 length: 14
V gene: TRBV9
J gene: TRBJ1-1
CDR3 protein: CASSASVPGQEAFF

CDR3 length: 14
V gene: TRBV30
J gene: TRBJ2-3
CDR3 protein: CAWDRDRGADTQYF

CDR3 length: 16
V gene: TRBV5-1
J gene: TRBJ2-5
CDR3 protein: CASSLAPSGSGETQYF

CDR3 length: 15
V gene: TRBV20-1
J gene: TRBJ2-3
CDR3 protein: CSARDQGTGGRTQYF

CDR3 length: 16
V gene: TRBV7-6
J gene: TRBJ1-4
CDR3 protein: CASRSGQGAVGEKLFF

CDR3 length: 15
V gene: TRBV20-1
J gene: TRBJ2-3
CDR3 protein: CSADLISERGYTQYF

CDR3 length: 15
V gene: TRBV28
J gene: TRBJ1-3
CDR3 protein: CASSFLDGSGNTIYF

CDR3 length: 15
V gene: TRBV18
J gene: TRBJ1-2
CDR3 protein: CASSPIGGSDYGYTF

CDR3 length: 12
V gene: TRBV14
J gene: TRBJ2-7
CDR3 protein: CASSQLNYEQYF

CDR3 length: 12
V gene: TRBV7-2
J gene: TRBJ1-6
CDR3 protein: CASSQRQSPLHF

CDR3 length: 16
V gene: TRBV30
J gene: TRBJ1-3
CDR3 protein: CAWSVLGQGVGNTIYF

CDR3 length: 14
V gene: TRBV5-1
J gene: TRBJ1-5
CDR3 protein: CASSPWGSNQPQHF

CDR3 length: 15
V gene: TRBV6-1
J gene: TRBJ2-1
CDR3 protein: CATSRGDTINNEQSF

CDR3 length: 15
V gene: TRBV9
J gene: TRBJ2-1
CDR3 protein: CASSPLFSSYNEQFF

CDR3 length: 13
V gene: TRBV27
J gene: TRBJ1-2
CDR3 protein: CASSNGQAYGYTF